This TCR beta chain is drawn from a study of T-cell reconstitution after alpha-beta-depleted transplantation in children. Study-level points and caveats: Newly made T cells mostly supplied T-cell counts and diversity one year after transplant.

Germline V lookup: CDR1 LGHNA, CDR2 YNFKEQ. This CDR3 has 15 residues. Unmatched junction bases numbered 2, after V lost 3 bases and J lost 0 bases. About this clonotype itself: Antigen specificity is unknown.

Preparation of the TCRbeta library involved a method that used unique molecular identifiers. TCRdb reprocessed the PCR reads via MiXCR and lists one record per CDR3 protein. The sample has about 300,000 distinct CDR3 sequences; less than 9.5% are singletons. The rearrangement uses TRBV4-2 and TRBJ2-7; 10 nucleotides agree with TRBD2. The sequences come from peripheral blood, collected 360 days after TCRalphabeta/CD19-depleted stem cell transplant. This TCR derives from a female patient between 2 and 15 years old who had a stem cell transplant for Fanconi anemia, so the T cells may come from the graft donor. CDR3 in amino acids: CASSQASGSSYEQYF. The CDR3, as DNA: TGTGCCAGCAGCCAGGCTAGCGGGAGCTCCTACGAGCAGTACTTC.